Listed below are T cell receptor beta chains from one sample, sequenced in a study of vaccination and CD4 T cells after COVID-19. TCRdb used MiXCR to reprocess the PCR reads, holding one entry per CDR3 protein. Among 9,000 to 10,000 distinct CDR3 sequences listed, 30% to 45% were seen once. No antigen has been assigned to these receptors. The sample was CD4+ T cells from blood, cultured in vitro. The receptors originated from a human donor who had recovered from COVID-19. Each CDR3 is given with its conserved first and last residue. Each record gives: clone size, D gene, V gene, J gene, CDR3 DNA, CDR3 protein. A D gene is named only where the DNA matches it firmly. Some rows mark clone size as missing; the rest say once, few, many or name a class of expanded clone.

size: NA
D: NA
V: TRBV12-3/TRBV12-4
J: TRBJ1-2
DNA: TGTGCCAGCAGCTCTATTCCTAACTATGGCTACACCTTC
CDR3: CASSSIPNYGYTF

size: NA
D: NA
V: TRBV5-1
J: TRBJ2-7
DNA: TGCGCCGGCAGCGGACCAGGATTTGGCGAGCAGTACTTC
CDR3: CAGSGPGFGEQYF

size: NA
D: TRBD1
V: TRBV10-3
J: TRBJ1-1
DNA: TGTGCCACTGTTTCGACAGGGGGCACTGAAGCTTTCTTT
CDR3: CATVSTGGTEAFF

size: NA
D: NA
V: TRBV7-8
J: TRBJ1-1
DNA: TGTGCCAGCAGCTGGGCGCCCAACACTGAAGCTTTCTTT
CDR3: CASSWAPNTEAFF

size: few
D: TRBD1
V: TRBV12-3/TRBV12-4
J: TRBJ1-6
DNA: TGTGCCAGCAGTTCTACCGGGACAGAAAATTCACCCCTCCACTTT
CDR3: CASSSTGTENSPLHF

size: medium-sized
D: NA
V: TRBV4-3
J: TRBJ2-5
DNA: TGCGCCAGCAGCCAAAATATGGAGGGGACCCAGTACTTC
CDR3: CASSQNMEGTQYF

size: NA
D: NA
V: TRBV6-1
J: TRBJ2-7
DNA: TGTGCCAGCAGTGTGGACGCCTACGAGCAGTACTTC
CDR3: CASSVDAYEQYF

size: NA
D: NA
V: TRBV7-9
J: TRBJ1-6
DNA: TGTGCCAGCAGCTTAGCGGTCAGTCTGGGGCGGTCACCCCTCCACTTT
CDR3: CASSLAVSLGRSPLHF

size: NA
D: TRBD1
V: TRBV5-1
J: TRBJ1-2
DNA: TGCGCCAGCAGCTTGGCCCCAGGGACAGGAACATATGGCTACACCTTC
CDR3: CASSLAPGTGTYGYTF

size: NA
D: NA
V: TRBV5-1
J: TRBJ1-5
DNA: TGCGCCAGCAGCTTGGCAGCAGGTCACGATCAGCCCCAGCATTTT
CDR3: CASSLAAGHDQPQHF

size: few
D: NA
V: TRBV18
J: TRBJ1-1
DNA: TGTGCCAGCTCACCGGCTTCCGGAGGGAACACTGAAGCTTTCTTT
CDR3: CASSPASGGNTEAFF

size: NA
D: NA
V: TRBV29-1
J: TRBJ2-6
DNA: TGCAGCGTGGCGGGACAAGGGAGCTCTGGGGCCAACGTCCTGACTTTC
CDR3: CSVAGQGSSGANVLTF

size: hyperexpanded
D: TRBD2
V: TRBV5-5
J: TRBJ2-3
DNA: TGTGCCAGCAGCTTGGAGAAACTAGCGGGGGGGCCTCGCACAGATACGCAGTATTTT
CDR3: CASSLEKLAGGPRTDTQYF

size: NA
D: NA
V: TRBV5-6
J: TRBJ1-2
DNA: TGTGCCAGCAGCTTGGTACAGGGTGACTATGGCTACACCTTC
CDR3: CASSLVQGDYGYTF

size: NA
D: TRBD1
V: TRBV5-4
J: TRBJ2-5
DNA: TGTGCCAGCAGCGTTCAGACAGGGAATTTGGGGGAGACCCAGTACTTC
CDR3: CASSVQTGNLGETQYF

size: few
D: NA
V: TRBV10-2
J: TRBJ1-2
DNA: TGCGCCAGCAGTGAAGGCAGGGAGACGAGACATGATGGCTACACCTTC
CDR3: CASSEGRETRHDGYTF

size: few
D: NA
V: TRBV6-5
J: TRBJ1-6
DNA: TGTGCCAGCAGTTACCTAGAGGGGAGCTATAATTCACCCCTCCACTTT
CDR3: CASSYLEGSYNSPLHF

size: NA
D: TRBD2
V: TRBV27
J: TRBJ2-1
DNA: TGTGCCAGCCGCTTCTCGGGGGGTTCCAATGAGCAGTTCTTC
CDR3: CASRFSGGSNEQFF

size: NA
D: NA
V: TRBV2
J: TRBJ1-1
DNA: TGTGCCAGCAGTGAAACTACGAACACTGAAGCTTTCTTT
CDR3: CASSETTNTEAFF

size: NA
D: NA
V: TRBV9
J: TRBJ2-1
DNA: TGTGCCAGCAGCGTAGACTCAAGCACCCCCCGTGAGCAGTTCTTC
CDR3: CASSVDSSTPREQFF

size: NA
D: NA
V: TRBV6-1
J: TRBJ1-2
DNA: TGTGCCAGCAGGGCGTACAGGGTCTGGGGCTACACCTTC
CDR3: CASRAYRVWGYTF

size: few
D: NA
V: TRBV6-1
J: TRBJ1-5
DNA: TGTGCCAGTGCGGTTTTCCGGGAGCCCCAGCATTTT
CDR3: CASAVFREPQHF

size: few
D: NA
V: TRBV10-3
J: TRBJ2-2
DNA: TGTGCCATCAGTGCGACTCAAAACACCGGGGAGCTGTTTTTT
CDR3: CAISATQNTGELFF

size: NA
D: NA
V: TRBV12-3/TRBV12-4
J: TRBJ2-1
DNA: TGTGCCAGCAGTTCCGGCCCTCCGGGGATCAATGAGCAGTTCTTC
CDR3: CASSSGPPGINEQFF

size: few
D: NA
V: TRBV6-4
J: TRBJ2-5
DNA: TGTGCCAGCAGTGACTCTCGGCCAGGGTCGAGGGTTGAGACCCAGTACTTC
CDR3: CASSDSRPGSRVETQYF

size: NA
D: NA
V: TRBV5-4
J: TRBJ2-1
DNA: TGTGCCAGCAGCTTGACAGGCTACAATGAGCAGTTCTTC
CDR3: CASSLTGYNEQFF

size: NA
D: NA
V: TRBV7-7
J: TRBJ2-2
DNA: TGTGCTAGCAGCCCCGCCCGAACAGGGTCGAACACCGGGGAGCTGTTTTTT
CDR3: CASSPARTGSNTGELFF

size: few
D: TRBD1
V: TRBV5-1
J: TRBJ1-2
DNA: TGCGCCAGCAGCTTTACAGGGGAGGGCTCCTATGGCTACACCTTC
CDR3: CASSFTGEGSYGYTF